The 21 T cell receptor beta chains given below trace back to one sample, sequenced in a study of cytomegalovirus exposure and HLA in healthy donors. Assay used: immunoSEQ multiplex PCR; TCRdb lists only in-frame clones, some missing. The sample shows some 140,000 clones, about nine tenths of them seen only once. The sample taken for sequencing was PBMCs. The receptor set was obtained from a man between 18 and 35 years old in good health and CMV-seronegative.

The chain employs TRBV28 and TRBJ1-4, with a possible D match to TRBD1 (6 bases). With 6 bases removed from V and 8 bases from J, the gap between germline ends came to 13 bases. The V gene's germline CDR1 is MDHEN and CDR2 SYDVKM. The CDR3 sequence is 13 residues long. The CDR3 region has the DNA TGTGCCAGCAGCGGCAGGGGCAGAGAAAAACTGTTTTTT. As protein: CASSGRGREKLFF.

The rearrangement links TRBV10-3 to TRBJ2-7, with TRBD2 matching over 7 bases. This CDR3 region has 13 residues. The germline gives CDR1 ENHRY, CDR2 SYGVKD. V lost 6 bases, J lost 0 bases, and 2 bases stayed unmatched. CDR3 nucleotide sequence: TGTGCCATCAGCGGGAGGCACTCCTACGAGCAGTACTTC. Translating gives CAISGRHSYEQYF.

The CDR3 nucleotides read TGCGCCAGCAGCCCTCTAGCGGCCAATGAGCAGTTCTTC. This translates into CASSPLAANEQFF. The chain employs TRBV4-3 and TRBJ2-1, with TRBD2 matching over 7 bases. J lost 6 bases, V lost 4 bases, and 3 bases had no gene match. The CDR3 extends over 13 amino acids. Germline V lookup: CDR1 LGHNA, CDR2 YSLEER.

V is TRBV7-9 and J is TRBJ2-1, with 7 bases fitting TRBD2. Per the germline V gene, CDR1 is SEHNR and CDR2 is FQNEAQ (reference sequence). V was clipped by 3 bases and J by 10 bases; unmatched bases: 6. The CDR3 contains 13 residues. The CDR3: CASSFGGSVEQFF. Here the CDR3 DNA reads TGTGCCAGCAGCTTTGGCGGGAGTGTCGAGCAGTTCTTC. Drawing the rest from reference TRBV7-9 and TRBJ2-1, the complete variable domain is DTGVSQNPRHKITKRGQNVTFRCDPISEHNRLYWYRQTLGQGPEFLTYFQNEAQLEKSRLLSDRFSAERPKGSFSTLEIQRTEQGDSAMYLCASSFGGSVEQFFGPGTRLTVL.

The chain is built from TRBV6-1 and TRBJ2-7; 9 bases agree with TRBD1. There are 15 residues in the CDR3. V lost 3 bases, J lost 2 bases, and 5 bases stayed unmatched. Germline CDR1 reads MNHNS; CDR2 reads SASEGT. The CDR3 sequence: CASSEGDRVAYEQYF. CDR3 bases: TGTGCCAGCAGTGAGGGGGACAGGGTCGCCTACGAGCAGTACTTC.

The rearrangement uses TRBV7-2 and TRBJ2-1; 11 bases fit TRBD2. The CDR3 consists of 16 residues. Germline values: CDR1 SGHTA, CDR2 FQGNSA. J lost 8 bases, V lost 3 bases, and 9 bases had no gene match. CDR3 residues: CASSFRLAGGEDEQFF. As DNA, the CDR3 is TGTGCCAGCAGCTTTCGGCTAGCGGGAGGAGAGGATGAGCAGTTCTTC.

The chain has TRBV7-9 and TRBJ1-1; 7 bases fit TRBD1. J lost 3 bases, V lost 6 bases, and 4 bases had no gene match. The length of the CDR3 is 13 residues. Looked up from germline, CDR1 is SEHNR and CDR2 is FQNEAQ (reference sequence). CDR3 nucleotide sequence: TGTGCCAGCAGACAGGGGTCGTACACTGAAGCTTTCTTT. It encodes CASRQGSYTEAFF.

The chain links TRBV5-6 to TRBJ2-5; 7 bases align to TRBD2. The CDR3 sequence is 15 residues long. Germline lookup yields CDR1 SGHDT and CDR2 YYEEEE. V was clipped by 4 bases and J by 2 bases; unmatched bases: 8. CDR3 protein: CASSARLAGQETQYF. Written as DNA, the CDR3 is TGTGCCAGCAGCGCCAGACTAGCTGGGCAAGAGACCCAGTACTTC.

V is TRBV7-7 and J is TRBJ2-7; 8 nucleotides agree with TRBD1. The germline gives CDR1 SSHAT, CDR2 FNYEAQ (reference sequence). The V segment lost 5 bases and the J segment 2 bases; nucleotides outside the gene matches: 8. The CDR3 runs to 15 residues. The CDR3 coding sequence is TGTGCCAGCAGCCTGCGACAGGGGCGAACCTACGAGCAGTACTTC. It codes for CASSLRQGRTYEQYF.

A single count supports this clone. This chain uses TRBV18 with TRBJ2-2, with a tentative D call TRBD1 (6 bases). CDR3 length: 21 amino acids. Trimming pared 4 bases from V and 1 base from J, leaving 28 bases between. Germline CDR1 is KGHSH and CDR2 is LQKENI. CDR3 bases: TGTGCCAGCTCACTTTCCCCCTACCGCCAGGGGCCGGTAGTGAACACCGGGGAGCTGTTTTTT. Protein: CASSLSPYRQGPVVNTGELFF.

This chain links TRBV19 with TRBJ1-1; D not certain. Germline values: CDR1 LNHDA, CDR2 SQIVND (reference sequence). This CDR3 is built from 11 residues. Deletions cut 5 bases from V and 6 bases from J, with 7 bases between. CDR3 region: CASSGRAEAFF. The CDR3 DNA reads TGTGCCAGTAGTGGGAGGGCTGAAGCTTTCTTT.

V and J are TRBV7-9 and TRBJ1-5; 12 bases are a match to TRBD1. Per the germline V gene, CDR1 is SEHNR and CDR2 is FQNEAQ (reference sequence). CDR3 length equals 16 residues. V lost 1 base to trimming and J lost 7 bases; unmatched junction nucleotides: 5. The CDR3 DNA is TGTGCCAGCAGCTTAGGCGGGACAGGGGGCAGGCAGCCCCAGCATTTT. It encodes CASSLGGTGGRQPQHF.

This sequence joins TRBV28 and TRBJ2-1, with a possible D match to TRBD1 (6 bases). Trimming took 2 bases from V and 8 from J, leaving 13 bases between them. The CDR3 extends over 14 amino acids. In germline, CDR1 is MDHEN, CDR2 SYDVKM. The CDR3 DNA reads as TGTGCCAGCAGTTTAACAGGGAAAAATGATGAGCAGTTCTTC. Translated, it gives CASSLTGKNDEQFF.

This sequence joins TRBV18 and TRBJ2-5, with TRBD2 identical over 9 bases. Germline loops: CDR1 KGHSH, CDR2 LQKENI. The length of the CDR3 is 14 residues. With V trimmed by 3 bases and J by 1 base, 0 bases remained unmatched. The CDR3 spells CASSPSGGQETQYF. Written as DNA, the CDR3 is TGTGCCAGCTCACCTAGCGGGGGCCAAGAGACCCAGTACTTC. Variable domain in full (rest from reference TRBV18 and TRBJ2-5): NAGVMQNPRHLVRRRGQEARLRCSPMKGHSHVYWYRQLPEEGLKFMVYLQKENIIDESGMPKERFSAEFPKEGPSILRIQQVVRGDSAAYFCASSPSGGQETQYFGPGTRLLVL.

The table lists this clone with a few counts. The rearrangement links TRBV5-4 to TRBJ2-3; 9 nucleotides align to TRBD2. Trimming took 4 bases from V and 9 from J; bases not matched to a gene: 6. Germline V gives CDR1 SGHNT, CDR2 YYREEE (reference sequence). The CDR3 runs 13 residues. CDR3 loop: CASSQVAGVTQYF. As DNA, the CDR3 is TGTGCCAGCAGCCAGGTAGCGGGAGTGACGCAGTATTTT.

The gene calls are TRBV7-8 and TRBJ2-1; 11 bases map to TRBD2. The CDR3 spans 17 residues. Looked up from germline, CDR1 is SGHVS and CDR2 is FQNEAQ. With V trimmed by 2 bases and J by 0 bases, 3 bases remained unmatched. In DNA, the CDR3 is TGTGCCAGCAGCTTACGGCTAGCGGGAGGCTCCTACAATGAGCAGTTCTTC. This encodes CASSLRLAGGSYNEQFF.

This rearrangement joins TRBV29-1 to TRBJ2-7, with 9 nucleotides matching TRBD1. The CDR3 sequence is 13 residues long. J was trimmed by 4 bases and V by 6 bases; bases with no gene match: 7. Germline CDR1 SQVTM, CDR2 ANQGSEA. The CDR3 protein is CSVSGQGSYEQYF. The CDR3 region has the DNA TGCAGCGTCTCGGGACAGGGCAGTTACGAGCAGTACTTC.

The V and J genes are TRBV7-9 and TRBJ2-1; no clear D gene. The germline V and J ends were trimmed by 5 bases and 0 bases, with 14 bases remaining between them. Germline V gene sequence: CDR1 SEHNR, CDR2 FQNEAQ (reference sequence). The CDR3 has 16 residues. The CDR3 region is CASSTTNFYSYNEQFF. Written as DNA, the CDR3 is TGTGCCAGCAGCACTACGAACTTCTACTCCTACAATGAGCAGTTCTTC.

The CDR3 DNA follows: TGTGCCAGCAGCCAAGGACAGGGGAAGTATTACCCCTACGAGCAGTACTTC. This translates into CASSQGQGKYYPYEQYF. V usage is TRBV14 and J usage is TRBJ2-7; 8 bases are a match to TRBD1. Germline CDR1 reads SGHDN; CDR2 reads FVKESK. V shed 1 base and J 2 bases; nucleotides not matched to a gene: 10. This CDR3 region has 17 residues.

This chain connects TRBV6-6 to TRBJ2-2; perhaps TRBD1 as D (7 bases). The germline V gene has CDR1 MNHNY and CDR2 SVGAGI (reference sequence). CDR3 length: 15 residues. Trimming stripped 0 bases from V and 7 bases from J, with 12 bases between. CDR3 sequence (DNA): TGTGCCAGCAGTTACTCGGACAGGAGGGGCGGGGAGCTGTTTTTT. The encoded protein is CASSYSDRRGGELFF.

The chain carries TRBV7-9 and TRBJ2-1; D unresolved. The germline gives CDR1 SEHNR, CDR2 FQNEAQ (reference sequence). The CDR3 runs 14 residues. V gave up 1 base and J gave up 5 bases, with 9 bases separating them. For the CDR3, the DNA is TGTGCCAGCAGCTTAGGGAACAGAGACAATGAGCAGTTCTTC. Amino acids: CASSLGNRDNEQFF.